Described below is a single TCR beta chain sequence and its context. The antigen is not known. Germline CDR1 and CDR2: SQVTM and ANQGSEA. CDR3 length: 12 residues. J was trimmed by 5 bases and V by 3 bases; bases with no gene match: 4. The data originate from a study of beta chain features in type 1 diabetes. Study-wide points: Patients with Type 1 diabetes showed moderately but significantly shorter TCRB CDR3s in all four CD4+ subsets.

Since all of the isolated RNA was reverse transcribed, expressed TCRB transcripts were what got sequenced. Assay: immunoSEQ multiplex PCR; the TCRdb copy retains only in-frame clones and omits some. In the table there are 300,000 to 400,000 clones, approximately 9.9% of which are singletons. Purity exceeded 95% in all sorted populations. The TCR was taken from a man aged 25-40 years with type 1 diabetes. This sequence joins TRBV29-1 and TRBJ2-7, with 7 bases that match TRBD2. Sequenced material: central memory CD4+ T cells from blood. CDR3 sequence (DNA): TGCAGCGTTGATAATGGGGGGGACGAGCAGTACTTC. Protein: CSVDNGGDEQYF.